The rows below give T cell receptor beta chains drawn from one sample of a study of blood T cell repertoires in COVID-19. The protocol was immunoSEQ multiplex PCR, while the TCRdb copy is restricted to in-frame clones and leaves out a portion. The sample consists of under 200,000 clones, 90% of them appearing once. The specimen sequenced was peripheral blood. The receptors shown here come from a man in his forties or fifties with acute or convalescent COVID-19. Both conserved end residues are part of each CDR3. D genes are given only for firm matches. Rows may omit the clone size; those that give it use once, few, many or a size class.

J gene	clone size	V gene	D gene	CDR3 protein	CDR3 DNA
TRBJ2-1	.	TRBV6-5	TRBD2	CASSFDLAGAYNEQFF	TGTGCCAGCAGTTTCGACCTAGCGGGGGCGTACAATGAGCAGTTCTTC
TRBJ2-2	.	TRBV15	.	CATSRDIGTSNTGELFF	TGTGCCACCAGCAGAGATATCGGGACTTCGAACACCGGGGAGCTGTTTTTT
TRBJ2-1	.	TRBV6-1	TRBD2	CASSEGLAGQNEQFF	TGTGCCAGCAGTGAGGGACTAGCGGGGCAAAATGAGCAGTTCTTC
TRBJ1-1	.	TRBV7-2	TRBD1	CASSTRMTGFAEAFF	TGTGCCAGCAGCACCCGGATGACAGGGTTTGCTGAAGCTTTCTTT
TRBJ1-5	.	TRBV7-7	.	CASSLENRLWPQHF	TGTGCCAGCAGCTTAGAGAACAGGTTGTGGCCCCAGCATTTT
TRBJ2-2	.	TRBV6-5	TRBD2	CATKRETMNTGELFF	TGTGCCACAAAGCGGGAGACCATGAACACCGGGGAGCTGTTTTTT
TRBJ2-3	.	TRBV7-2	.	CASSQAAFGIDTQYF	TGTGCCAGCTCGCAAGCGGCCTTTGGCATAGATACGCAGTATTTT
TRBJ1-1	.	TRBV27	TRBD1	CASSDGTEPLNTEAFF	TGTGCCAGCAGTGACGGGACAGAACCCTTGAACACTGAAGCTTTCTTT
TRBJ1-1	.	TRBV7-3	.	CASSSRQGTEAFF	TGTGCCAGCAGCTCGCGGCAGGGGACTGAAGCTTTCTTT
TRBJ1-1	few	TRBV6-6	.	CASKFEQGHVEAFF	TGTGCCAGCAAGTTTGAACAGGGTCACGTAGAAGCTTTCTTT
TRBJ2-3	.	TRBV6-4	.	CASSSNGGVGDTQYF	TGTGCCAGCAGTAGTAACGGGGGAGTGGGAGATACGCAGTATTTT
TRBJ1-5	.	TRBV10-2	.	CASSVQGPGQPQHF	TGCGCCAGCAGTGTTCAGGGGCCGGGGCAGCCCCAGCATTTT
TRBJ2-6	.	TRBV30	TRBD1	CASGQGNSGANVLTF	TGTGCCTCCGGACAGGGAAACTCTGGGGCCAACGTCCTGACTTTC
TRBJ1-3	.	TRBV6-1	.	CASSESGGTSGNTIYF	TGTGCCAGCAGTGAAAGTGGGGGGACCTCTGGAAACACCATATATTTT
TRBJ1-2	.	TRBV6-5	TRBD1	CASTLGQAFHGYTF	TGTGCCAGCACCCTAGGACAGGCTTTTCATGGCTACACCTTC
TRBJ1-2	once	TRBV9	TRBD1	CASSGRDSGNYGYTF	TGTGCCAGCAGCGGCCGGGACAGCGGTAACTATGGCTACACCTTC
TRBJ1-6	.	TRBV2	TRBD1	CASRAMIRDRASPLHF	TGTGCCAGCAGAGCCATGATCCGGGACAGGGCTTCACCCCTCCACTTT
TRBJ1-4	.	TRBV7-9	.	CASSQPDSPTNEKLFF	TGTGCCAGCAGCCAACCCGACAGCCCAACTAATGAAAAACTGTTTTTT
TRBJ2-7	once	TRBV27	TRBD2	CASSPTSGPYEQYF	TGTGCCAGCAGCCCCACTAGCGGACCCTACGAGCAGTACTTC
TRBJ1-2	.	TRBV28	.	CASGSYGYTF	TGTGCCAGCGGGAGTTATGGCTACACCTTC
TRBJ1-6	once	TRBV30	TRBD1	CAWSVWTGGNSPLHF	TGTGCCTGGAGTGTTTGGACAGGGGGGAATTCACCCCTCCACTTT
TRBJ1-3	.	TRBV9	TRBD1	CASSVGAGQGSGNTIYF	TGTGCCAGCAGCGTAGGGGCGGGACAGGGCTCTGGAAACACCATATATTTT
TRBJ2-1	.	TRBV6-1	.	CASSEALLAGGPNNEQFF	TGTGCCAGCAGTGAAGCGCTTCTAGCAGGGGGGCCAAACAATGAGCAGTTCTTC
TRBJ2-5	.	TRBV6-5	TRBD1	CASNPGQGRRETQYF	TGTGCCAGCAATCCGGGACAGGGTCGGCGAGAGACCCAGTACTTC
TRBJ2-2	.	TRBV5-5	TRBD2	CASSLVGGANTGELFF	TGTGCCAGCAGCTTGGTTGGGGGGGCGAACACCGGGGAGCTGTTTTTT
TRBJ2-7	.	TRBV5-1	.	CASRNGGLGGNEQYF	TGCGCCAGCAGGAACGGAGGGCTGGGCGGAAACGAGCAGTACTTC
TRBJ1-2	.	TRBV6-2/TRBV6-3	.	CASSYPSGAPLYGYTF	TGTGCCAGCAGTTACCCCTCAGGGGCTCCCCTCTATGGCTACACCTTC
TRBJ2-5	.	TRBV7-2	TRBD2	CASSLGGEVETQYF	TGTGCCAGTAGTCTGGGGGGGGAGGTAGAGACCCAGTACTTC
TRBJ2-7	once	TRBV11-2	.	CASSLDSYEQYF	TGTGCCAGCAGCTTAGACAGTTACGAGCAGTACTTC
TRBJ2-7	.	TRBV5-1	TRBD2	CASSYGLAGTYEQYF	TGCGCCAGCAGCTACGGACTAGCGGGGACCTACGAGCAGTACTTC
TRBJ1-3	.	TRBV10-3	.	CAVLEGPGNTIYF	TGTGCCGTTCTGGAGGGGCCAGGAAACACCATATATTTT
TRBJ2-5	once	TRBV5-6	TRBD1	CASSLPQYTGQGGETQYF	TGTGCCAGCAGCTTGCCCCAGTACACGGGACAGGGAGGGGAGACCCAGTACTTC
TRBJ2-1	.	TRBV7-9	TRBD2	CASSLGSGSYNEQFF	TGTGCCAGTAGCTTGGGTAGCGGGTCCTACAATGAGCAGTTCTTC
TRBJ1-6	.	TRBV30	.	CAWSGYRSPLHF	TGTGCCTGGAGTGGATATCGGTCACCCCTCCACTTT
TRBJ1-2	.	TRBV4-3	TRBD1	CASSQDRGQGPLYGYTF	TGCGCCAGCAGCCAAGATAGGGGACAGGGGCCTCTCTATGGCTACACCTTC
TRBJ2-6	.	TRBV6-6	TRBD2	CASSLLAGGLRAAGANVLTF	TGTGCCAGCAGCCTACTAGCGGGAGGGCTGCGGGCTGCCGGGGCCAACGTCCTGACTTTC
TRBJ2-5	.	TRBV6-5	TRBD1	CASSPTGGRETQYF	TGTGCCAGCAGTCCGACAGGGGGCAGAGAGACCCAGTACTTC
TRBJ1-3	.	TRBV4-1	TRBD1	CASSQTTRDRGSGNTIYF	TGCGCCAGCAGCCAAACCACCCGGGACAGGGGCTCTGGAAACACCATATATTTT
TRBJ1-5	.	TRBV19	TRBD1	CASSGTGGQPQHF	TGTGCCTCTTCCGGGACAGGGGGCCAGCCCCAGCATTTT
TRBJ2-2	once	TRBV9	TRBD2	CASSAGLADLEGELFF	TGTGCCAGCAGCGCCGGACTAGCGGATTTAGAGGGGGAGCTGTTTTTT
TRBJ1-5	.	TRBV4-1	.	CASSQDHGQRNQPQHF	TGCGCCAGCAGCCAAGATCATGGACAGCGCAATCAGCCCCAGCATTTT
TRBJ2-5	.	TRBV4-3	TRBD1	CASSQATGAGQETQYF	TGCGCCAGCAGCCAGGCTACAGGGGCAGGGCAAGAGACCCAGTACTTC
TRBJ2-5	.	TRBV19	TRBD1	CASSYRTGGWETQYF	TGTGCCAGTAGCTATAGGACAGGGGGCTGGGAGACCCAGTACTTC
TRBJ1-5	once	TRBV28	.	CASSLTDSLYQPQHF	TGTGCCAGCAGTTTAACCGACAGTTTGTATCAGCCCCAGCATTTT
TRBJ2-6	.	TRBV7-2	.	CASSSTASGANVLTF	TGTGCCAGCAGCTCGACAGCCTCTGGGGCCAACGTCCTGACTTTC
TRBJ1-1	.	TRBV7-3	.	CASSLLGALNTEAFF	TGTGCCAGCAGCTTACTGGGGGCCTTGAACACTGAAGCTTTCTTT
TRBJ2-1	.	TRBV7-9	.	CASSLYTGDLHNEQFF	TGTGCCAGCAGCTTATATACGGGGGACCTTCACAATGAGCAGTTCTTC
TRBJ1-5	.	TRBV6-1	TRBD1	CASSEFGRGSSNQPQHF	TGTGCCAGCAGTGAATTTGGCAGGGGGAGTAGCAATCAGCCCCAGCATTTT
TRBJ1-5	.	TRBV5-1	.	CASSLARDQPQHF	TGCGCCAGCAGCTTGGCGCGCGATCAGCCCCAGCATTTT
TRBJ2-1	.	TRBV27	.	CASSLTAFSYNEQFF	TGTGCCAGCAGTTTGACAGCTTTCTCCTACAATGAGCAGTTCTTC
TRBJ1-1	.	TRBV7-9	.	CASSLLGNTEAFF	TGTGCCAGCAGCTTACTCGGGAACACTGAAGCTTTCTTT
TRBJ2-7	.	TRBV7-9	.	CASSRIEGYEQYF	TGTGCCAGCAGCCGGATTGAGGGCTACGAGCAGTACTTC
TRBJ1-2	once	TRBV29-1	.	CSARVGANYGYTF	TGCAGCGCTAGAGTGGGGGCGAACTATGGCTACACCTTC
TRBJ2-3	.	TRBV7-2	TRBD2	CASSLVSAGDFVDTQYF	TGTGCCAGCAGCTTAGTTTCAGCGGGGGATTTTGTGGATACGCAGTATTTT